The text below deals with one T cell receptor (beta chain). Its antigen remains undetermined. No per-base quality is available; no much larger clone lies one base away. This entry is derived from a study of blood T cell repertoires in COVID-19 (dated by TCRdb to 2020 to 2022). Study-level background: The collaborator samples originated in the United States, Italy and Spain and spanned the acute and convalescent phases of COVID-19. The material from the prospective study consisted of cDNA or gDNA derived from T cells, B-cell-depleted T cells, or PBMCs. HLA class I and class II types, where available, came from metadata supplied by the sample provider rather than from assay-based typing. A freely available public database, intended as a resource for researchers studying the immune response to SARS-CoV-2, is where the repertoires were released. The dataset comprised deeply sampled blood TCRbeta repertoires from subjects exposed to, actively infected with, or recovered from COVID-19. The sample metadata nearly always contained a de-identified subject ID, COVID-19 status, age in years and sex. Samples were obtained from the ongoing ImmuneRACE study (first 160 participants) and from 1,200 or so subjects provided by 6 global collaborators. The full study reports these points: How much clinical and demographic metadata was included differed by source and by participant, and the metadata was provided uncurated.

The collaborating institutions used their own protocols to collect whole blood in K2EDTA tubes. Collaborator samples were shipped for TCRbeta analysis as frozen whole blood, isolated PBMCs, or DNA extracted from either sample type. The immunoSEQ Assay, a bias-controlled multiplex PCR, was used to amplify TCRbeta CDR3 regions from genomic DNA. Per the authors' processing: The number of nucleated cells in each sample was estimated from the amplification of reference gene primers within the assay. To quantify the absolute abundance of each unique TCRbeta CDR3 rearrangement, sequence reads were collapsed and filtered. For each sample, productive Simpson clonality was calculated by taking the square root of Simpson's diversity index across productive rearrangements. The source is immuneACCESS, and TCRdb retained only in-frame sequences with V and J called. Part of the clones is not carried over; for the studies checked, unresolved V genes explain less than half of this, and the remainder is unexplained. V and J calls plus clone size are reproduced from that table; the DNA served to infer D and trimming. This sample gives some 150,000 clones in total; about four fifths of them show up just once. The ten largest clones add up to about 15% of the sample.

CDR1 and CDR2 are read off the germline V gene as SGHRS and YFSETQ. The CDR3 runs 11 residues from the cysteine to the phenylalanine. Here the CDR3 DNA is all that survives: 33 bases in frame from base 1. V is cut by 6 bases and J by 6 bases, and the space between the germline ends is 7 bases. The specimen sequenced was peripheral blood. The rearranged chain carries TRBV5-1 and TRBJ1-3; the best D guess is TRBD1, with 6 bases matching. The source is a woman over 75 with acute or convalescent COVID-19. The nucleotides are TGCGCCAGCAAGGGGGAAAACACCATATATTTT. Its coded protein is CASKGENTIYF.